Listed below are T cell receptor beta chains from one sample, sequenced in a study of T cell repertoires in cytomegalovirus infection. Their specific antigens are unknown. MiXCR, applied by TCRdb to the reads, yields one record per CDR3 protein. The profile covers some 940,000 distinct CDR3 sequences, with roughly 31% appearing a single time and around 15% taken by the ten largest. Sequencing was performed on cultured CD8+ T cells from PBMCs, taken from culture after CMV antigen stimulation. Source of these receptors: a human donor in good health (CMV status not recorded). Some clones in this sample may be carry-over from other donors' samples. Each CDR3 is given with its conserved first and last residue. A D gene is named only where the DNA matches it firmly. Size values are once, few and many counts, or a class for expanded clones, and some rows have none.

V gene	D gene	CDR3 length	clone size	J gene	CDR3 protein	CDR3 DNA
TRBV7-7	NA	12	NA	TRBJ2-2	CASSLMLGELFF	TGTGCTAGCAGCCTTATGCTCGGGGAGCTGTTTTTT
TRBV6-2/TRBV6-3	NA	12	NA	TRBJ2-5	CASSYEVETQYF	TGTGCCAGCAGTTACGAGGTAGAGACCCAGTACTTC
TRBV7-6	NA	14	many	TRBJ2-5	CASSRKFLQETQYF	TGTGCCAGCAGCCGGAAGTTCCTCCAAGAGACCCAGTACTTC
TRBV12-3/TRBV12-4	NA	17	NA	TRBJ2-7	CASSSNLGGWSSYEQYF	TGTGCCAGCAGTTCGAATCTAGGGGGTTGGAGCTCCTACGAGCAGTACTTC
TRBV6-5	NA	16	NA	TRBJ2-5	CASSYGVIGSGETQYF	TGTGCCAGCAGTTACGGGGTAATCGGTTCGGGGGAGACCCAGTACTTC
TRBV15	TRBD2	15	few	TRBJ2-3	CATSPSGGIIDTQYF	TGTGCCACCAGCCCCAGCGGGGGTATTATAGATACGCAGTATTTT
TRBV12-3/TRBV12-4	TRBD1	16	many	TRBJ2-7	CASSGGDRGPDYEQYF	TGTGCCAGCAGTGGCGGGGACAGGGGGCCCGACTACGAGCAGTACTTC
TRBV6-8	TRBD1	15	NA	TRBJ2-3	CASSVGTGQIDTQYF	TGTGCCAGCAGTGTCGGGACAGGGCAAATAGATACGCAGTATTTT
TRBV7-4	NA	15	once	TRBJ1-5	CASSFSDRVGQPQHF	TGTGCCAGCAGCTTCTCGGACAGAGTAGGCCAGCCCCAGCATTTT
TRBV11-1	NA	13	NA	TRBJ2-1	CASEGRTYNEQFF	TGTGCCAGCGAGGGCAGGACCTACAATGAGCAGTTCTTC
TRBV6-5	NA	15	NA	TRBJ2-1	CASSPDMDPYNEQFF	TGTGCCAGCAGCCCCGATATGGATCCTTACAATGAGCAGTTCTTC
TRBV27	NA	13	few	TRBJ1-1	CASSAGSRTEAFF	TGTGCCAGCAGTGCCGGGTCGAGGACTGAAGCTTTCTTT
TRBV6-1	NA	15	few	TRBJ2-3	CASSEAPQVEDTQYF	TGTGCCAGCAGTGAAGCGCCGCAGGTGGAAGATACGCAGTATTTT
TRBV27	TRBD2	17	NA	TRBJ2-2	CASSFLTSGGRHGELFF	TGTGCCAGCAGTTTCCTTACTAGCGGGGGGCGTCACGGGGAGCTGTTTTTT
TRBV6-1	NA	16	many	TRBJ1-5	CASSEAVLGEHQPQHF	TGTGCCAGCAGTGAAGCGGTCTTGGGGGAGCATCAGCCCCAGCATTTT
TRBV12-3/TRBV12-4	NA	16	NA	TRBJ1-2	CASSYHGASPNYGYTF	TGTGCCAGCAGTTACCACGGAGCTAGTCCTAACTATGGCTACACCTTC
TRBV28	NA	14	NA	TRBJ2-2	CASSLRGRVGELFF	TGTGCCAGCAGTTTACGGGGGCGGGTCGGGGAGCTGTTTTTT
TRBV6-5	TRBD2	15	few	TRBJ2-1	CATCPSGPYYNEQFF	TGTGCCACCTGCCCTAGCGGCCCCTACTACAATGAGCAGTTCTTC
TRBV28	NA	15	NA	TRBJ1-3	CASSLLPGAGNTIYF	TGTGCCAGCAGTTTATTGCCGGGAGCTGGAAACACCATATATTTT
TRBV24-1	NA	18	NA	TRBJ2-3	CATSDVGGSGTLRDTQYF	TGTGCCACCAGTGATGTAGGGGGGTCCGGGACGCTGCGGGATACGCAGTATTTT
TRBV6-6	NA	15	NA	TRBJ2-3	CASRPSGEWADTQYF	TGTGCCAGCCGACCGTCGGGGGAGTGGGCAGATACGCAGTATTTT
TRBV7-8	NA	13	many	TRBJ1-6	CASTIAKRSPLHF	TGTGCCAGCACCATAGCAAAGAGATCACCCCTCCACTTT
TRBV4-1	NA	14	few	TRBJ2-5	CASSQAQGMKTQYF	TGCGCCAGCAGCCAAGCCCAGGGAATGAAGACCCAGTACTTC
TRBV28	TRBD1	13	few	TRBJ1-1	CASSFLQGTEAFF	TGTGCCAGCAGTTTCCTACAGGGGACTGAAGCTTTCTTT
TRBV4-1	NA	15	NA	TRBJ2-3	CASSQGRTPGDTQYF	TGCGCCAGCAGCCAAGGGAGGACTCCCGGTGATACGCAGTATTTT
TRBV29-1	NA	13	NA	TRBJ1-2	CSVPDLGNYGYTF	TGCAGCGTTCCCGATTTGGGAAACTATGGCTACACCTTC
TRBV2	NA	14	few	TRBJ2-3	CASSPGLETDTQYF	TGTGCCAGCAGCCCGGGATTGGAGACAGATACGCAGTATTTT
TRBV10-2	TRBD1	15	few	TRBJ1-2	CASSEVGQSNYGYTF	TGCGCCAGCAGTGAAGTGGGACAGTCTAACTATGGCTACACCTTC
TRBV12-3/TRBV12-4	NA	15	NA	TRBJ1-1	CASSLALSGFTEAFF	TGTGCCAGCAGTTTAGCGCTGTCAGGGTTCACTGAAGCTTTCTTT
TRBV27	NA	13	NA	TRBJ2-5	CASSLYRGGTQYF	TGTGCCAGCAGTTTATACAGGGGAGGGACCCAGTACTTC
TRBV13	TRBD1	16	NA	TRBJ2-7	CASSFFLGTAVYEQYF	TGTGCCAGCAGCTTCTTTCTCGGGACAGCAGTCTACGAGCAGTACTTC
TRBV6-6	NA	15	NA	TRBJ1-2	CTSSYHQGWEEGYTF	TGTACCAGCAGTTACCACCAGGGGTGGGAAGAAGGCTACACCTTC
TRBV28	NA	17	many	TRBJ1-2	CASSSNSVFGGVYGYTF	TGTGCCAGCAGTTCCAATAGCGTATTCGGGGGGGTCTATGGCTACACCTTC
TRBV6-5	TRBD2	15	few	TRBJ2-1	CASSSGGEAYNEQFF	TGTGCCAGCAGTAGCGGGGGGGAAGCCTACAATGAGCAGTTCTTC
TRBV4-3	TRBD1	16	few	TRBJ2-1	CASSHGQVLSYNEQFF	TGCGCCAGCAGCCATGGACAGGTCCTCTCCTACAATGAGCAGTTCTTC
TRBV7-8	TRBD2	16	few	TRBJ2-3	CASSVTSGGVTDTQYF	TGTGCCAGCAGCGTAACTAGCGGGGGAGTCACAGATACGCAGTATTTT
TRBV2	NA	11	NA	TRBJ1-1	CASPVNTEAFF	TGTGCCAGCCCAGTGAACACTGAAGCTTTCTTT
TRBV7-9	NA	15	few	TRBJ2-1	CASSGEGSSYNEQFF	TGTGCCAGCAGCGGAGAGGGGAGCTCCTACAATGAGCAGTTCTTC
TRBV11-3	NA	13	few	TRBJ1-1	CASSAIQGTEAFF	TGTGCCAGCAGCGCGATACAGGGAACTGAAGCTTTCTTT
TRBV7-3	NA	14	few	TRBJ1-1	CASSSSGTRAEAFF	TGTGCCAGCAGCAGTTCCGGGACTAGGGCTGAAGCTTTCTTT
TRBV5-5	NA	14	NA	TRBJ2-5	CASSWPGTADTQYF	TGTGCCAGCAGCTGGCCCGGGACCGCAGACACCCAGTACTTC
TRBV12-3/TRBV12-4	NA	14	NA	TRBJ2-7	CASSLPGGSYEQYF	TGTGCCAGCAGTTTGCCGGGTGGGTCCTACGAGCAGTACTTC
TRBV10-3	NA	11	NA	TRBJ1-3	CAILGLNTIYF	TGTGCCATCTTGGGGTTAAACACCATATATTTT
TRBV4-3	NA	18	many	TRBJ2-6	CASSQDRGRFSGANVLTF	TGCGCCAGCAGCCAAGATAGAGGGCGGTTCTCTGGGGCCAACGTCCTGACTTTC
TRBV5-1	NA	15	NA	TRBJ1-1	CASSSHGPLNTEAFF	TGCGCCAGCAGCTCTCATGGCCCCTTGAACACTGAAGCTTTCTTT
TRBV6-6	TRBD1	14	few	TRBJ2-3	CASRQTGRADTQYF	TGTGCCAGCAGGCAGACAGGGAGAGCAGATACGCAGTATTTT
TRBV3-1	TRBD1	16	NA	TRBJ1-1	CASSPSRGAQTTEAFF	TGTGCCAGCAGCCCTAGCAGGGGGGCGCAGACCACTGAAGCTTTCTTT
TRBV13	TRBD1	18	NA	TRBJ2-5	CASSAWTGTSDLGETQYF	TGTGCCAGCAGCGCCTGGACAGGGACCTCCGACCTTGGGGAGACCCAGTACTTC
TRBV6-5	TRBD1	13	NA	TRBJ2-7	CASRDRAIYEQYF	TGTGCCAGCAGGGACAGGGCTATCTACGAGCAGTACTTC
TRBV6-2/TRBV6-3	NA	19	few	TRBJ1-5	CASSDGSPKARDSNQPQHF	TGTGCCAGCAGCGACGGCAGCCCGAAAGCCCGAGATAGCAATCAGCCCCAGCATTTT
TRBV27	NA	12	NA	TRBJ2-3	CASGYVPDTQYF	TGTGCCTCCGGTTATGTCCCAGATACGCAGTATTTT
TRBV7-9	NA	16	many	TRBJ1-4	CASSLPDRRQNEKLFF	TGTGCCAGCAGCTTACCCGACAGGCGGCAAAATGAAAAACTGTTTTTT
TRBV5-6	NA	16	NA	TRBJ2-1	CASSAEKASLGNEQFF	TGTGCCAGCAGCGCCGAGAAGGCTAGCTTGGGGAATGAGCAGTTCTTC
TRBV2	NA	19	NA	TRBJ1-4	CASSSFPGSAVPIIEKLFF	TGTGCCAGCAGTAGCTTTCCGGGATCCGCCGTTCCCATTATTGAAAAACTGTTTTTT
TRBV20-1	NA	11	once	TRBJ1-1	CSAGLGTEAFF	TGCAGTGCCGGTCTTGGCACTGAAGCTTTCTTT
TRBV7-2	TRBD1	17	many	TRBJ1-2	CASSHGPGQGPNYGYTF	TGTGCCAGCAGCCACGGACCTGGACAGGGTCCTAACTATGGCTACACCTTC
TRBV4-2	NA	18	NA	TRBJ2-7	CASSQDVYRGASNYEQYF	TGTGCCAGCAGCCAAGATGTATATAGGGGCGCTTCAAACTACGAGCAGTACTTC
TRBV18	TRBD1	17	NA	TRBJ1-2	CASSLTSWGQSLYGYTF	TGTGCCAGCTCCCTCACGAGTTGGGGACAGAGCTTATATGGCTACACCTTC
TRBV4-3	NA	16	NA	TRBJ2-7	CASSQGVGRGDYEQYF	TGCGCCAGCAGCCAAGGAGTAGGCCGAGGGGACTACGAGCAGTACTTC